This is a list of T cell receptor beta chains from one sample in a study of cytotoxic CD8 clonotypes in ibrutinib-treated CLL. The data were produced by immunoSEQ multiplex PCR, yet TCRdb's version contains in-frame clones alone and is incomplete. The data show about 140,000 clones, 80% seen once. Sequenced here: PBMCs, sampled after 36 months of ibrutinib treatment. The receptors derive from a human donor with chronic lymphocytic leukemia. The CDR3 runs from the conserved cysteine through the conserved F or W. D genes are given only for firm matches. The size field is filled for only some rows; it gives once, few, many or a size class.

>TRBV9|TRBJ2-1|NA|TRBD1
CASSAGQGAFEQFF
TGTGCCAGCAGCGCCGGACAGGGGGCGTTTGAGCAGTTCTTC
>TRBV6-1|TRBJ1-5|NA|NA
CASSTAPNQPQHF
TGTGCCAGCAGTACTGCGCCCAATCAGCCCCAGCATTTT
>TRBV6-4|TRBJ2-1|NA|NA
CASSDRFWSTKQENEQFF
TGTGCCAGCAGTGACCGCTTTTGGTCGACCAAGCAAGAGAATGAGCAGTTCTTC
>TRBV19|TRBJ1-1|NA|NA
CASSIGYRTEAFF
TGTGCCAGTAGTATAGGTTACCGGACTGAAGCTTTCTTT
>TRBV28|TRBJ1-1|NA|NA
CASSLVPSVNTEAFF
TGTGCCAGCAGTTTGGTCCCCTCAGTAAACACTGAAGCTTTCTTT
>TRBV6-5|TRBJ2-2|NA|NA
CASSYSRPGELFF
TGTGCCAGCAGTTATAGTAGACCCGGGGAGCTGTTTTTT
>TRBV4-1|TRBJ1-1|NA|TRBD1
CASSRSTGGDNTEAFF
TGCGCCAGCAGCCGATCAACAGGGGGCGACAACACTGAAGCTTTCTTT
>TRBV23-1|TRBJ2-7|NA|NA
CARSWRLGVEQYF
TGCGCCAGATCCTGGAGACTTGGAGTTGAGCAGTACTTC
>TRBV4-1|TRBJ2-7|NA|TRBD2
CASSQGPSGIYEQYF
TGCGCCAGCAGCCAAGGCCCTAGCGGGATCTACGAGCAGTACTTC
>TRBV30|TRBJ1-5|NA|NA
CACNRDSNQPQHF
TGTGCCTGTAACAGGGATAGCAATCAGCCCCAGCATTTT
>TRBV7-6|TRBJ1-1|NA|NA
CASSLVRAAATNTEAFF
TGTGCCAGCAGCTTAGTCCGGGCGGCAGCCACGAACACTGAAGCTTTCTTT
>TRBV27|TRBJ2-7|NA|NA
CASSFPEGEQYF
TGTGCCAGCAGTTTCCCCGAGGGCGAGCAGTACTTC
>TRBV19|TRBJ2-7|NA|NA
CASSNQPATEQYF
TGTGCCAGTAGTAACCAACCCGCCACCGAGCAGTACTTC
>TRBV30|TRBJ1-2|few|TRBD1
CAWGTGGYGYTF
TGTGCCTGGGGGACAGGGGGCTATGGCTACACCTTC
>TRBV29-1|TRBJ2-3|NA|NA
CSVGGRTRRGTDTQYF
TGCAGCGTTGGGGGACGGACTCGACGGGGCACAGATACGCAGTATTTT
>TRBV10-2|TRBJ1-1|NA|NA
CASSKSSGPTEAFF
TGCGCCAGCAGTAAAAGTTCAGGGCCCACTGAAGCTTTCTTT
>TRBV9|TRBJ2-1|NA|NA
CASSVRGYHNEQFF
TGTGCCAGCAGCGTCCGTGGGTACCACAATGAGCAGTTCTTC
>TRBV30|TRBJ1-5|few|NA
CAWSLGAGQPQHF
TGTGCCTGGAGCTTGGGGGCGGGTCAGCCCCAGCATTTT
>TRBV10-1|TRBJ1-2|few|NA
CASSEDPGAHYGYTF
TGCGCCAGCAGTGAGGATCCAGGGGCTCACTATGGCTACACCTTC
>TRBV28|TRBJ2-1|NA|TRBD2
CASTTGWRGGSYNEQFF
TGTGCCAGCACCACGGGATGGCGGGGGGGATCCTACAATGAGCAGTTCTTC
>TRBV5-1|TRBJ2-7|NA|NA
CASSFIVSSSYEQYF
TGCGCCAGCAGCTTCATAGTTAGCTCCTCCTACGAGCAGTACTTC
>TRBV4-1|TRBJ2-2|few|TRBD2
CASSQDKRGVLAVHTGELFF
TGCGCCAGCAGCCAAGATAAGAGGGGAGTACTAGCGGTACACACCGGGGAGCTGTTTTTT